The sequence of this T cell receptor (beta chain) was determined in a study of T-cell reconstitution after alpha-beta-depleted transplantation in children. Preparation of the TCRbeta library involved a method that used unique molecular identifiers. TCRdb redid the calling of the PCR reads with MiXCR, one entry per CDR3 protein. The sample lists approximately 980,000 distinct CDR3 sequences, around 30% occurring once. Germline V CDR1 and CDR2: SNHLY, FYNNEI. CDR3 size: 13 residues. The V gene lost 6 bases and the J gene lost 2 bases, with 11 bases spanning the gap. This clonotype has more than one count but fewer than ten.

The TCR originated in a boy less than two years old who had a stem cell transplant for SCID, so the T cells may come from the graft donor. The rearrangement joins TRBV2 to TRBJ2-7; TRBD1 is a possible D gene (7 bases). The sequencing used PBMCs, mostly from graft donor cells, collected 360 days after TCRalphabeta/CD19-depleted stem cell transplant. The CDR3 sequence: CASRRDSAYEQYF. CDR3 coding DNA: TGTGCCAGCAGGCGGGACAGTGCCTACGAGCAGTACTTC.